This T cell receptor (beta chain) is drawn from a study of blood T cell repertoires in COVID-19. Study details: Whether acute or convalescent, the COVID-19 samples came from the United States, Italy and Spain. PBMCs, B-cell-depleted T cells, or T cells provided the cDNA or gDNA that made up the material.

Original processing methods: Quantification of nucleated cells was approximated via reference gene primer amplification. The table came from immunoSEQ multiplex PCR; TCRdb's copy has only in-frame clones and leaves some out. Clone size and the V and J calls come from that table; the DNA yielded D and trimming. Of under 150,000 clones in the sample, more than 65% were seen once. The CDR3 has 16 residues. V gave up 0 bases and J gave up 3 bases, with 12 bases separating them. The germline CDR1 and CDR2 sequences are MNHEY and SVGEGT. This TCR was sampled from a woman between 65 and 79 years old with acute or convalescent COVID-19. The chain recombines TRBV6-2 or TRBV6-3 with TRBJ2-4, with a possible D match to TRBD2 (5 bases). The specimen sequenced was peripheral blood. The chain's CDR3 is CASSYSTGVGKNIQYF. The DNA for the CDR3 is TGTGCCAGCAGTTACTCGACCGGGGTGGGCAAAAACATTCAGTACTTC.